Following are 30 T cell receptor beta chains from one sample sequenced in a study of human T cells and chemical hapten exposure. Each CDR3 protein is one row after TCRdb ran MiXCR on the RACE reads. The table records about 190,000 distinct CDR3 sequences, around 25% of them present only once. The time point is: patch test 3, about 24 weeks after DPC sensitization. Treatment of the sample: therapeutic diphenylcyclopropenone sensitization with weekly scalp DPC. This specimen was whole blood, taken in connection with sensitization to the hapten diphenylcyclopropenone (DPC). All receptors derive from a woman aged 40 to 50 with alopecia areata. Some clones in this sample may be carry-over from other donors' samples.

This sequence joins TRBV9 and TRBJ1-2; a possible D gene is TRBD1 (6 bases). In germline, CDR1 is SGDLS, CDR2 YYNGEE. The V and J ends lost 4 bases and 4 bases respectively, with 14 bases between them. This CDR3 has 14 residues. The CDR3 sequence is CASSTTQGSYGYTF. For the CDR3, the DNA is TGTGCCAGCAGCACGACTCAGGGGAGCTATGGCTACACCTTC.

The chain couples TRBV27 to TRBJ1-1; D is ambiguous. This CDR3 contains 15 residues. V lost 6 bases, J lost 5 bases, and 19 bases lay in between. In germline, CDR1 is MNHEY, CDR2 SMNVEV (reference sequence). CDR3 residues: CASSRIAQGATEAFF. The CDR3 coding sequence is TGTGCCAGCAGCCGAATTGCTCAAGGAGCGACTGAAGCTTTCTTT.

This clonotype was observed a handful of times. The genes are TRBV18 and TRBJ2-7; 12 bases align to TRBD2. CDR1 and CDR2 (germline): KGHSH, LQKENI. The CDR3 length is 15 residues. J lost 6 bases, V lost 2 bases, and 5 bases had no gene match. CDR3 in amino acids: CASSPASGRASEQYF. DNA of the CDR3: TGTGCCAGCTCACCAGCTAGCGGGAGGGCCAGCGAGCAGTACTTC. The entire variable domain, with the rest obtained from reference TRBV18 and TRBJ2-7, is as follows: NAGVMQNPRHLVRRRGQEARLRCSPMKGHSHVYWYRQLPEEGLKFMVYLQKENIIDESGMPKERFSAEFPKEGPSILRIQQVVRGDSAAYFCASSPASGRASEQYFGPGTRLTVT.

V gene TRBV28 combines with J gene TRBJ2-3; D is uncertain. This CDR3 contains 16 residues. Germline CDR1 MDHEN, CDR2 SYDVKM. The germline V and J ends were trimmed by 3 bases and 0 bases, with 13 bases remaining between them. CDR3 region: CASSLPGSSSTDTQYF. The CDR3 coding sequence is TGTGCCAGCAGTTTGCCCGGGTCTTCTAGCACAGATACGCAGTATTTT.

The chain links TRBV7-2 to TRBJ1-5; D may be TRBD1 (6 bases). CDR1 SGHTA and CDR2 FQGNSA come from the germline V gene. The V gene lost 5 bases and the J gene lost 6 bases, with 11 bases spanning the gap. This CDR3 has 13 residues. The CDR3 DNA reads TGTGCCAGCAGCCCCAGGGGCGGTCAGCCCCAGCATTTT. It codes for CASSPRGGQPQHF.

V is TRBV28 and J is TRBJ2-2; 8 nucleotides line up with TRBD1. V shed 8 bases, J shed 6 bases, and the junction held 11 bases outside the gene matches. Looked up from germline, CDR1 is MDHEN and CDR2 is SYDVKM. This CDR3 has 15 amino acids. CDR3 residues: CASERADRGPGELFF. CDR3 coding DNA: TGTGCCAGCGAACGAGCTGACAGGGGACCCGGGGAGCTGTTTTTT.

The chain has TRBV6-2 or TRBV6-3 and TRBJ2-7; a possible D gene is TRBD2 (6 bases). From germline, CDR1 is MNHEY and CDR2 SVGEGT. V lost 2 bases, J lost 4 bases, and 9 bases lay in between. The CDR3 length is 13 residues. The CDR3 DNA sequence: TGTGCCAGCAGTTACGGGGGACTGTACGAGCAGTACTTC. Amino acid sequence: CASSYGGLYEQYF.

A remark on this clonotype: Its ends do not fully match the called genes, so a read error is possible. V gene TRBV7-7 combines with J gene TRBJ2-5; no clear D. Germline assignment: CDR1 SSHAT and CDR2 FNYEAQ (reference sequence). The CDR3 loop spans 13 amino acids. The CDR3 DNA reads TGTGCTAGCAGCTTAGTGATCCAAGAGACCCAGTACTTC. This encodes CASSLVIQETQYF.

This rearrangement joins TRBV5-1 to TRBJ1-4; perhaps TRBD1 as D (5 bases). Germline-derived CDR1 and CDR2 are SGHRS and YFSETQ. The CDR3 extends over 16 amino acids. The V end was cut by 1 base, the J end by 7 bases, with 17 bases between. The CDR3 is CASSLLGDHAREKLFF. For the CDR3, the DNA is TGCGCCAGCAGCTTGTTAGGGGACCATGCGCGTGAAAAACTGTTTTTT.

This CDR3 is CASRQSGVTAEAFF. CDR3 in DNA: TGTGCCAGCAGACAAAGTGGCGTGACCGCTGAAGCTTTCTTT. V is TRBV6-2 or TRBV6-3 and J is TRBJ1-1; D remains unclear. This CDR3 is built from 14 residues. Germline CDR1 and CDR2: MNHEY and SVGEGT. Trimming stripped 6 bases from V and 6 bases from J, with 17 bases between.

This clonotype was seen a handful of times. The V gene is TRBV4-3, the J gene TRBJ1-6; D might be TRBD1 (5 bases). The CDR3 is 19 amino acids. CDR1 is LGHNA and CDR2 is YSLEER in the germline V gene. V was shortened by 0 bases and J by 0 bases, with 15 bases between the two germline ends. DNA for the CDR3: TGCGCCAGCAGCCAAGATCCCCCAGGGCCGGGCTCCTATAATTCACCCCTCCACTTT. It codes for CASSQDPPGPGSYNSPLHF.

In nucleotides, the CDR3 is TGTGCCAGCAGCCCAGTGATGCCTGACGAAAAACTGTTTTTT. Its protein product is CASSPVMPDEKLFF. The V and J genes are TRBV7-9 and TRBJ1-4; D remains unclear. The germline gives CDR1 SEHNR, CDR2 FQNEAQ (reference sequence). V lost 5 bases to trimming and J lost 8 bases, with 15 bases between them. The CDR3 covers 14 residues. Based on the CDR3 plus reference TRBV7-9 and TRBJ1-4, the full variable domain is DTGVSQNPRHKITKRGQNVTFRCDPISEHNRLYWYRQTLGQGPEFLTYFQNEAQLEKSRLLSDRFSAERPKGSFSTLEIQRTEQGDSAMYLCASSPVMPDEKLFFGSGTQLSVL.

This clonotype was seen a few times. The rearrangement uses TRBV27 and TRBJ2-6; 7 bases fit TRBD1. Trimming at V came to 2 bases and at J to 0 bases, leaving 10 bases not matched to a gene. The CDR3 has 19 amino acids. Per germline, CDR1 MNHEY and CDR2 SMNVEV (reference sequence). CDR3 bases: TGTGCCAGCAGTTTAGCCAGGGGGATAGTCCGCTCTGGGGCCAACGTCCTGACTTTC. It encodes CASSLARGIVRSGANVLTF.

The CDR3: CASSFLRGYEQYF. CDR3 bases: TGTGCCAGCAGTTTCCTGAGAGGCTACGAGCAGTACTTC. V and J are TRBV28 and TRBJ2-7; D gene uncertain. The germline CDR1 and CDR2 sequences are MDHEN and SYDVKM. CDR3 length: 13 residues. The V end was cut by 3 bases, the J end by 3 bases, with 9 bases between. The whole variable domain, filled in from reference TRBV28 and TRBJ2-7, reads DVKVTQSSRYLVKRTGEKVFLECVQDMDHENMFWYRQDPGLGLRLIYFSYDVKMKEKGDIPEGYSVSREKKERFSLILESASTNQTSMYLCASSFLRGYEQYFGPGTRLTVT.

The V and J genes are TRBV29-1 and TRBJ2-1; D is uncertain. Trimming shortened V by 0 bases and J by 6 bases, and 9 bases separated the two germline ends. There are 13 residues in the CDR3. Germline V gives CDR1 SQVTM, CDR2 ANQGSEA. The DNA of the CDR3 is TGCAGCGTTGAAGACCTGCTTCCCAATGAGCAGTTCTTC. Protein: CSVEDLLPNEQFF.

This clonotype was seen a handful of times. The chain has TRBV20-1 and TRBJ1-5; D is unresolved. CDR3 length equals 13 residues. The germline CDR1 and CDR2 sequences are DFQATT and SNEGSKA (reference sequence). V dropped 6 bases and J dropped 3 bases, with 12 bases sitting between them. Written as DNA, the CDR3 is TGCAGTGCCCAGGCCAGTTCCAATCAGCCCCAGCATTTT. Translation: CSAQASSNQPQHF.

A few counts support this clonotype. This chain uses TRBV5-1 with TRBJ2-1; 7 bases are shared with TRBD2. V gave up 4 bases and J gave up 8 bases; unmatched junction bases: 15. CDR1 and CDR2 from the germline V gene are SGHRS and YFSETQ. The CDR3 spans 16 residues. The CDR3 protein is CASSTGLQRDTYEQFF. The CDR3 nucleotides read TGCGCCAGCAGCACAGGACTCCAGCGGGATACATATGAGCAGTTCTTC.

This sequence joins TRBV5-1 and TRBJ2-1; perhaps TRBD2 as D (5 bases). Germline V gene lookup returns CDR1 SGHRS and CDR2 YFSETQ. The CDR3 extends over 15 amino acids. V lost 4 bases and J lost 4, with 15 bases in between. The CDR3 coding sequence is TGCGCCAGCAGCCTCTCGGGATCGGCTTACAATGAGCAGTTCTTC. It codes for CASSLSGSAYNEQFF.

CDR3 residues: CASSLEGGAGTEAFF. The CDR3 DNA reads as TGTGCCAGCAGTTTAGAGGGGGGGGCGGGGACTGAAGCTTTCTTT. J is TRBJ1-1 and V is TRBV12-3 or TRBV12-4; perhaps TRBD1 as D (6 bases). The CDR3 consists of 15 residues. V lost 1 base, J lost 5 bases, and 14 bases lay in between.

The gene calls are TRBV20-1 and TRBJ1-5; D remains ambiguous. This CDR3 has 13 amino acids. V lost 8 bases and J lost 6, with 17 bases in between. The germline V gene has CDR1 DFQATT and CDR2 SNEGSKA (reference sequence). In DNA, the CDR3 is TGCAGTATCATTCCGGCGGGCCTTCAGCCCCAGCATTTT. It codes for CSIIPAGLQPQHF.

This clonotype has only a few counts. The CDR3 loop reads CASSRADRGEPPYEQYF. CDR3 nucleotide sequence: TGTGCCAGCAGTCGAGCAGACAGGGGCGAACCCCCCTACGAGCAGTACTTC. The chain is built from TRBV12-3 or TRBV12-4 and TRBJ2-7; 8 nucleotides align to TRBD1. V lost 5 bases to trimming and J lost 2 bases; unmatched junction nucleotides: 14. CDR3 length: 17 residues.

The chain employs TRBV30 and TRBJ2-5; 9 bases align to TRBD1. V was clipped by 6 bases and J by 4 bases; unmatched bases: 3. The CDR3 extends over 12 amino acids. The germline gives CDR1 GTSNPN, CDR2 SVGIG (reference sequence). CDR3 sequence reads: CACDRGVETQYF. The CDR3 region has the DNA TGTGCCTGTGACAGGGGGGTAGAGACCCAGTACTTC.

This clonotype has at least ten counts. CDR3 sequence reads: CASSTTVSTDTQYF. The DNA of the CDR3 is TGTGCCAGCAGCACGACAGTTAGCACAGATACGCAGTATTTT. The chain combines TRBV7-2 with TRBJ2-3, with D perhaps matching TRBD1 (5 bases). The CDR3 length is 14 residues. The V gene lost 5 bases and the J gene lost 0 bases, with 9 bases spanning the gap. In germline, CDR1 is SGHTA, CDR2 FQGNSA.

This chain links TRBV2 with TRBJ2-2; 10 bases agree with TRBD2. Germline trimming cut 7 bases from V and 7 bases from J; bases unmatched to any gene: 12. In germline, CDR1 is SNHLY, CDR2 FYNNEI. The CDR3 sequence is 16 residues long. CDR3 amino acids: CASTGSSGRTDGELFF. DNA for the CDR3: TGTGCCAGCACAGGATCTAGCGGGAGAACGGACGGGGAGCTGTTTTTT.

CDR3 in DNA: TGTGCCAGCAGCTCCCCCGGGATGGCTAACTATGGCTACACCTTC. This gives the protein CASSSPGMANYGYTF. This rearrangement joins TRBV28 to TRBJ1-2; D unresolved. Germline V gene lookup returns CDR1 MDHEN and CDR2 SYDVKM. V was trimmed by 6 bases and J by 0 bases, leaving 14 bases between them. This CDR3 is built from 15 residues.

Only a few counts were recorded for this clonotype. The chain carries TRBV6-2 or TRBV6-3 and TRBJ2-3; D remains ambiguous. Trimming left V 5 bases short and J 0 bases short, with 9 bases between. CDR3 length: 14 residues. CDR1 is MNHEY and CDR2 is SVGEGT in the germline V gene. The CDR3 spells CASSPGSSTDTQYF. The CDR3 coding sequence is TGTGCCAGCAGTCCCGGGTCGAGCACAGATACGCAGTATTTT.

This clonotype was recorded a few times. V and J are TRBV9 and TRBJ2-2; 8 nucleotides align to TRBD1. After removal of 7 bases from V and 6 bases from J, the junction contained 14 bases not matched to a gene. Germline V lookup: CDR1 SGDLS, CDR2 YYNGEE. CDR3 length equals 16 residues. CDR3 coding DNA: TGTGCCAGCGAACCCCCGGCCGGACAGGGTGCCGGGGAGCTGTTTTTT. Residues: CASEPPAGQGAGELFF.

This clonotype was detected a few times. The rearrangement uses TRBV6-5 and TRBJ2-3; 8 bases are shared with TRBD2. After removal of 6 bases from V and 2 bases from J, the junction contained 13 bases not matched to a gene. The CDR3 has 17 amino acids. CDR1 and CDR2 (germline): MNHEY, SVGAGI. The CDR3, as DNA: TGTGCCAGCAGCCCTCCTACCGGGACTAGATACACAGATACGCAGTATTTT. It encodes CASSPPTGTRYTDTQYF.

The chain recombines TRBV20-1 with TRBJ2-2; D might be TRBD1 or TRBD2, each matching 5 bases. Trimming left V 4 bases short and J 1 base short, with 16 bases between. Germline V lookup: CDR1 DFQATT, CDR2 SNEGSKA (reference sequence). The CDR3 consists of 16 residues. CDR3 residues: CSATPSGTGNTGELFF. CDR3 DNA sequence: TGCAGTGCTACGCCCTCCGGGACGGGGAACACCGGGGAGCTGTTTTTT.

This clonotype showed up many times. The chain couples TRBV20-1 to TRBJ2-7; TRBD2 matches 8 bases. V lost 1 base to trimming and J lost 5 bases; unmatched junction nucleotides: 1. Looked up from germline, CDR1 is DFQATT and CDR2 is SNEGSKA (reference sequence). The CDR3 extends over 12 amino acids. Written as DNA, the CDR3 is TGCAGTGCTAGAGGGACTAGCAACGAGCAGTACTTC. It is translated as CSARGTSNEQYF.